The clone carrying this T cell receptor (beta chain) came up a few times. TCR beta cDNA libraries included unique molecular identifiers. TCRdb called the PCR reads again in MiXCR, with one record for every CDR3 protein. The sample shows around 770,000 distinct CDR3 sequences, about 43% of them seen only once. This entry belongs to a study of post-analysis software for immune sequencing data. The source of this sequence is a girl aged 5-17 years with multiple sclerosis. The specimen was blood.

CDR3 protein: CASSTSGWGDTQYF. The CDR3 nucleotides are TGTGCCAGCAGCACTAGCGGTTGGGGAGATACGCAGTATTTT. The chain has TRBV7-9 and TRBJ2-3; 8 bases map to TRBD2. The ends lost 5 bases at V and 5 bases at J; junction bases unmatched: 6. The CDR3 spans 14 residues. CDR1 SEHNR and CDR2 FQNEAQ come from the germline V gene (reference sequence).